The 10 T cell receptor beta chains in this list originate from one sample, sequenced in a study of blood T cells in healthy people across ages (dated by TCRdb to between 2014 and 2017). Libraries were built with 5' RACE. A second PCR of about 7 to 12 cycles was performed with a sample-barcoded 5' primer and a J-beta primer mix. Using fastp trimming at Q25 and MiXCR clonotype assembly, TCRdb reanalyzed the public sequencing data and kept in-frame beta chains. All rows with the same CDR3 protein become a single entry with the most common DNA and genes. A total of fewer than 2,000,000 distinct CDR3 sequences appear in this sample, roughly 43% of them only once. 20% to 25% of the sample comes from the top ten. The sequencing sample was made of blood. The receptors derive from a human donor in good health.

The J gene is TRBJ2-6, the V gene TRBV7-3; D might be TRBD2 (5 bases). CDR3 size: 17 residues. Trimming took off 5 bases at V and 1 base at J, with 15 bases between the two ends. CDR1 is SGHTA and CDR2 is FQGTGA in the germline V gene. The CDR3 loop reads CASSPKGTRSGANVLTF. The CDR3, as DNA: TGTGCCAGCAGCCCAAAGGGTACTAGATCTGGGGCCAACGTCCTGACTTTC.

The chain has TRBV10-3 and TRBJ1-1, with D unclear. Germline V CDR1 and CDR2: ENHRY, SYGVKD. Trimming shortened V by 6 bases and J by 1 base, and 3 bases separated the two germline ends. The CDR3 totals 11 residues. The DNA for the CDR3 is TGTGCCATCAGAGCGAACACTGAAGCTTTCTTT. This gives the protein CAIRANTEAFF.

The J gene is TRBJ1-2, the V gene TRBV7-2; TRBD1 agrees at 9 bases. The germline gives CDR1 SGHTA, CDR2 FQGNSA. The CDR3 has 13 residues. V shed 5 bases and J 6 bases; nucleotides not matched to a gene: 4. In DNA, the CDR3 is TGTGCCAGCAGCCGCGACAGGGGGGATGGCTACACCTTC. Its translation: CASSRDRGDGYTF. The entire variable domain, with the rest obtained from reference TRBV7-2 and TRBJ1-2, is as follows: GAGVSQSPSNKVTEKGKDVELRCDPISGHTALYWYRQSLGQGLEFLIYFQGNSAPDKSGLPSDRFSAERTGGSVSTLTIQRTQQEDSAVYLCASSRDRGDGYTFGSGTRLTVV.

The chain combines TRBV6-5 with TRBJ2-7; tentatively, D is TRBD2 (5 bases). This CDR3 region has 14 residues. Germline V gives CDR1 MNHEY, CDR2 SVGAGI. The V end was cut by 2 bases, the J end by 0 bases, with 8 bases between. The CDR3 loop is CASSYRENSYEQYF. CDR3 sequence (DNA): TGTGCCAGCAGTTACAGGGAGAACTCCTACGAGCAGTACTTC.

This clonotype appeared a single time. V is TRBV12-3 or TRBV12-4 and J is TRBJ1-1; D not resolved. The V end was cut by 8 bases, the J end by 3 bases, with 19 bases between. The CDR3 covers 15 residues. CDR3 residues: CASRATKATHTEAFF. CDR3 nucleotide sequence: TGTGCCAGCCGGGCTACCAAAGCCACCCACACTGAAGCTTTCTTT.

This sequence joins TRBV6-6 and TRBJ2-3; possibly TRBD1 or TRBD2 for D (6 bases each). The germline V gene has CDR1 MNHNY and CDR2 SVGAGI (reference sequence). V was clipped by 7 bases and J by 4 bases, with 18 bases between them. The CDR3 covers 15 residues. The CDR3 DNA is TGTGCCAGCACCTCCTCGGGGGCCTACGCAGATACGCAGTATTTT. Translated: CASTSSGAYADTQYF.

A few counts support this clonotype. This chain joins TRBV18 and TRBJ2-6; D tentatively reads TRBD1 or TRBD2 (5 bases each). With 6 bases removed from V and 1 base from J, the gap between germline ends came to 13 bases. Germline V gives CDR1 KGHSH, CDR2 LQKENI. The CDR3 runs 16 residues. CDR3 nucleotides: TGTGCCAGCTCGTCGAGAGGGGCTTCTGGGGCCAACGTCCTGACTTTC. It yields the protein CASSSRGASGANVLTF.

Remarks on this clonotype: This may be a read error, as it is one base from a much larger clone. V usage is TRBV6-5 and J usage is TRBJ2-3; possibly TRBD1 for D (6 bases). The V end lost 10 bases, the J end lost 8 bases, and 25 bases lay between the germline ends. This CDR3 is built from 15 residues. In germline, CDR1 is MNHEY, CDR2 SVGAGI. The CDR3 loop reads CANRESDLEDATQYF. The CDR3 DNA is TGTGCCAACAGGGAAAGCGACTTAGAGGATGCTACGCAGTATTTT.

There are a few counts of this clonotype. This rearrangement joins TRBV20-1 to TRBJ2-3; D gene unclear. This CDR3 has 18 residues. Deletions cut 3 bases from V and 0 bases from J, with 22 bases between. Germline CDR1 reads DFQATT; CDR2 reads SNEGSKA (reference sequence). CDR3 in DNA: TGCAGTGCTAGCACCCCTTTCGGTGGCGCCCCTAGCACAGATACGCAGTATTTT. This gives the protein CSASTPFGGAPSTDTQYF.

The rearrangement uses TRBV24-1 and TRBJ2-3; D remains unclear. CDR1 is KGHDR, CDR2 SFDVKD, per germline. V was trimmed by 4 bases and J by 7 bases, leaving 17 bases between them. The CDR3 covers 15 residues. The CDR3 nucleotides read TGTGCCACCAGTGACACGGCTCAAATCGGTAATACGCAGTATTTT. It translates to CATSDTAQIGNTQYF.